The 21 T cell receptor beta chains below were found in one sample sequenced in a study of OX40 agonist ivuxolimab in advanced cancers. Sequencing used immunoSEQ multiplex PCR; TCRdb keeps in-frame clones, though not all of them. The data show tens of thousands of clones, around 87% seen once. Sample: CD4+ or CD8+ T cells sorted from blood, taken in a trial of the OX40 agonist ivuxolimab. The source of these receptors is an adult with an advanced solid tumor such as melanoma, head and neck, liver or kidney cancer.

The CDR3 DNA is TGTGCCTGGAGTGAAGACAGCTATTCCACAGATACGCAGTATTTT. This translates into CAWSEDSYSTDTQYF. The chain uses TRBV30 and TRBJ2-3; D might be TRBD1 (5 bases). V lost 1 base to trimming and J lost 2 bases, with 13 bases between them. The germline V gene has CDR1 GTSNPN and CDR2 SVGIG (reference sequence). This CDR3 is 15 amino acids long.

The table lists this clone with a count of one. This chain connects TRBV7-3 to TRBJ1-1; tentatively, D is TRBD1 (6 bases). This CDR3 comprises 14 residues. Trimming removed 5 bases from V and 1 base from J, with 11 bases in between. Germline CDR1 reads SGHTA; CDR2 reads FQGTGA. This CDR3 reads CASSAGQSNTEAFF. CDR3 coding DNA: TGTGCCAGCAGCGCCGGACAGTCGAACACTGAAGCTTTCTTT.

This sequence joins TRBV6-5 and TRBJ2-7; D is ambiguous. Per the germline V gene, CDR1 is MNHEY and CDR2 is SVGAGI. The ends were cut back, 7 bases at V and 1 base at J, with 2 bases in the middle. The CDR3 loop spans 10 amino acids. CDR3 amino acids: CASKSYEQYF. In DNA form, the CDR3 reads TGTGCCAGCAAATCCTACGAGCAGTACTTC.

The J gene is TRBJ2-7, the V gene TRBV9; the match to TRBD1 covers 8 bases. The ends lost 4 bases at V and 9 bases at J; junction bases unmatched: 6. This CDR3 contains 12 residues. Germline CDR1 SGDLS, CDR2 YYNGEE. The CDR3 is CASSSDRAVQYF. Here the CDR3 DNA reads TGTGCCAGCAGCTCGGACAGGGCAGTGCAGTACTTC.

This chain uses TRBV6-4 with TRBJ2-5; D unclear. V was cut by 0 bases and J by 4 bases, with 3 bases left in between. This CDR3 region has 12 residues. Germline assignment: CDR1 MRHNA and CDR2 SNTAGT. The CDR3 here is CASSDSGETQYF. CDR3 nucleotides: TGTGCCAGCAGTGACTCGGGAGAGACCCAGTACTTC.

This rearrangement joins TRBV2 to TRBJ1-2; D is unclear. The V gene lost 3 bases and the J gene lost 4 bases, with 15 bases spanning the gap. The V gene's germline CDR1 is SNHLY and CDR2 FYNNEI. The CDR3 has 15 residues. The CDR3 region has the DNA TGTGCCAGCAGTGAGTACAGCCCACGGTCCTATGGCTACACCTTC. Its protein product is CASSEYSPRSYGYTF.

The CDR3 spells CASSERDRGYQPQHF. The CDR3 bases are TGTGCCAGCAGTGAGAGGGACAGGGGTTACCAGCCCCAGCATTTT. The V and J genes are TRBV2 and TRBJ1-5; TRBD1 agrees at 10 bases. The CDR3 totals 15 residues. CDR1 is SNHLY and CDR2 is FYNNEI in the germline V gene. V shed 3 bases and J 7 bases; nucleotides not matched to a gene: 6.

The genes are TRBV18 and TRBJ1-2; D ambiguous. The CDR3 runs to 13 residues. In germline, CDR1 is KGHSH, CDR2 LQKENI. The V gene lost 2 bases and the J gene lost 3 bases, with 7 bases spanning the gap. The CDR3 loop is CASSPAIYYGYTF. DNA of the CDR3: TGTGCCAGCTCACCAGCTATCTACTATGGCTACACCTTC.

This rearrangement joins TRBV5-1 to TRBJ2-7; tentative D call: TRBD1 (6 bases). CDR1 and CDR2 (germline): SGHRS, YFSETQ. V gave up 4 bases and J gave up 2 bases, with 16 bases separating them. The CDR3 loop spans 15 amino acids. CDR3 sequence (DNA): TGCGCCAGCAGCCCCGGGCACTCAGGGGCCTACGAGCAGTACTTC. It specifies CASSPGHSGAYEQYF.

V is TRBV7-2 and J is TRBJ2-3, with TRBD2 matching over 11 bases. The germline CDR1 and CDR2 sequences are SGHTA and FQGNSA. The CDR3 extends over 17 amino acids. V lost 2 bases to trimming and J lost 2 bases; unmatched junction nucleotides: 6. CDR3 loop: CASSLMTSGTYTDTQYF. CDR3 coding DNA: TGTGCCAGCAGCTTAATGACTAGCGGGACTTACACAGATACGCAGTATTTT.

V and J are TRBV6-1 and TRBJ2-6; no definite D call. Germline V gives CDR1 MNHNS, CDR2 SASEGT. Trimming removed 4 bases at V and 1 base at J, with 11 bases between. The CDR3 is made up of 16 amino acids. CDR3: CASSVALGSGANVLTF. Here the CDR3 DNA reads TGTGCCAGCAGTGTGGCCCTGGGGTCTGGGGCCAACGTCCTGACTTTC.

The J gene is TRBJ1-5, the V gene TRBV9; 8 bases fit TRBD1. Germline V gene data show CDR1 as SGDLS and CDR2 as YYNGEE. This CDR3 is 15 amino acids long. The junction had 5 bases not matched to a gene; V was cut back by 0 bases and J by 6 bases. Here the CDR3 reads CASSVADREGQPQHF. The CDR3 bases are TGTGCCAGCAGCGTAGCGGACAGGGAAGGTCAGCCCCAGCATTTT.

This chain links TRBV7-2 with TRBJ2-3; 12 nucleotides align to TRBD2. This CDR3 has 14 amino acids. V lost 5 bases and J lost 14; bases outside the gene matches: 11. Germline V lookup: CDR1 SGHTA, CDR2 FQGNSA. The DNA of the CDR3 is TGTGCCAGCAGCCCCGGACTAGCGGGGAGTCCGCGGTATTTT. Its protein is CASSPGLAGSPRYF.

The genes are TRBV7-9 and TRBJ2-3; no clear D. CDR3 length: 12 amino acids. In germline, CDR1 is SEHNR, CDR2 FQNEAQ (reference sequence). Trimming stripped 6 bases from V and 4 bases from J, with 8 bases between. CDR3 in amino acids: CASSGDADTQYF. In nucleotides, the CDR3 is TGTGCCAGCAGTGGAGATGCAGATACGCAGTATTTT.

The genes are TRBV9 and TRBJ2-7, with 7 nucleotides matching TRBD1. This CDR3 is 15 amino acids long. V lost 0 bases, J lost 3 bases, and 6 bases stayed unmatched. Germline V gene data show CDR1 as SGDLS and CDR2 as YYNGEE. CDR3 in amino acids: CASSVEGTANYEQYF. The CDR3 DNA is TGTGCCAGCAGCGTAGAGGGGACAGCTAACTACGAGCAGTACTTC. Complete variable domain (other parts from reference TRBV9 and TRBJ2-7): DSGVTQTPKHLITATGQRVTLRCSPRSGDLSVYWYQQSLDQGLQFLIQYYNGEERAKGNILERFSAQQFPDLHSELNLSSLELGDSALYFCASSVEGTANYEQYFGPGTRLTVT.

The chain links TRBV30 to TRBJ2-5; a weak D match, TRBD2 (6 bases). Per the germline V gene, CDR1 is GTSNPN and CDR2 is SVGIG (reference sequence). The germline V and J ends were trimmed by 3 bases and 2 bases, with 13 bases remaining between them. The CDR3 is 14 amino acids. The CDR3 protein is CAWRQAGRQETQYF. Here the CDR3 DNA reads TGTGCCTGGAGGCAGGCGGGGAGGCAAGAGACCCAGTACTTC.

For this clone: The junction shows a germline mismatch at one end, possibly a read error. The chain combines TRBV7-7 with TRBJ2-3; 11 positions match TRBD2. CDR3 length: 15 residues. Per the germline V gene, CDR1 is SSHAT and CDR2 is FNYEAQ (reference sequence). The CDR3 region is CASSLGLAGGDTQYF. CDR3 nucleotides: TGTGCTAGCAGCCTAGGGCTAGCGGGGGGAGATACGCAGTATTTT.

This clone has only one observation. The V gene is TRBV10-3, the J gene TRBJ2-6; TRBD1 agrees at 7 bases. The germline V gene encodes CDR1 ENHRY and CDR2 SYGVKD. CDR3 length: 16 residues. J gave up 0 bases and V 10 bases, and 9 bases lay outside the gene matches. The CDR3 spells CATLTGAVSGANVLTF. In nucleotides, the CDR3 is TGTGCCACCTTAACAGGGGCAGTCTCTGGGGCCAACGTCCTGACTTTC.

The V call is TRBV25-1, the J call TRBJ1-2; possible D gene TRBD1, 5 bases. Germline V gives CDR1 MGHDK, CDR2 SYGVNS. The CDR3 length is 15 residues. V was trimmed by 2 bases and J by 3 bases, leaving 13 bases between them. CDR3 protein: CASSETGILDYGYTF. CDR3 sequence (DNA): TGTGCCAGCAGTGAAACAGGAATACTTGACTATGGCTACACCTTC.

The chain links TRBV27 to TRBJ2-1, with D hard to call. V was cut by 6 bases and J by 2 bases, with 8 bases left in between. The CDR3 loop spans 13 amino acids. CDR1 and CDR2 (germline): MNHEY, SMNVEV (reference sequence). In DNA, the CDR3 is TGTGCCAGCAGAAAGATTCCCTACAATGAGCAGTTCTTC. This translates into CASRKIPYNEQFF.

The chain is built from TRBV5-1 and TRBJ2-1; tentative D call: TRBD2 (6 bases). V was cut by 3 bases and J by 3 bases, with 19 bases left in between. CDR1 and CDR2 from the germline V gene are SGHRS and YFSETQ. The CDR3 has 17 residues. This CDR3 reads CASSSNGGGLVYNEQFF. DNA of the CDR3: TGCGCCAGCAGCTCGAACGGGGGAGGACTCGTCTACAATGAGCAGTTCTTC.